This record looks at one T cell receptor (beta chain) sequence and its context. The antigen is unknown. The data originate from a study of OX40 agonist ivuxolimab in advanced cancers. Study information: Dose-escalation patients were diagnosed with hepatocellular carcinoma, melanoma, renal cell cancer or head and neck cancer.

The CDR3 extends over 15 amino acids. Germline V gene data show CDR1 as MDHEN and CDR2 as SYDVKM. V lost 2 bases, J lost 1 base, and 5 bases stayed unmatched. Notes on the study in general: Averaged across samples, CD8+ T cells carried more expanded clones than CD4+ did.

Method: immunoSEQ multiplex PCR; TCRdb's copy keeps in-frame clones and lacks some. The sample shows about 48,000 clones, 75% to 85% of them seen only once. This material consisted of CD4+ or CD8+ T cells sorted from blood, taken in a trial of the OX40 agonist ivuxolimab. The TCR originated in an adult with an advanced solid tumor such as melanoma, head and neck, liver or kidney cancer. The chain combines TRBV28 with TRBJ2-7; 7 bases agree with TRBD1. The CDR3 loop is CASSLAGTASYEQYF. Here the CDR3 DNA reads TGTGCCAGCAGTTTAGCCGGGACAGCTTCCTACGAGCAGTACTTC.